A single sample gave rise to the 25 T cell receptor beta chains below, sequenced in a study of cytomegalovirus exposure and HLA in healthy donors. PCR primers comprised 60 Vbeta and 13 Jbeta primers. Measured with immunoSEQ multiplex PCR; TCRdb has only the in-frame clones, and not every one. The sample contains nearly 200,000 clones, roughly 80% of which appear only once. The sample comprised PBMCs. These receptors were collected from a woman aged 25-40 years in good health and CMV-seropositive.

This clone was seen a single time. The chain uses TRBV6-5 and TRBJ2-1, with TRBD2 matching over 14 bases. This CDR3 region has 16 residues. With 0 bases clipped from V and 12 bases from J, the junction kept 7 bases outside the gene matches. Germline loops: CDR1 MNHEY, CDR2 SVGAGI. Here the CDR3 DNA reads TGTGCCAGCAGTTACTCGATGGGACTAGCGGGGGAACGGCAGTTCTTC. Protein product: CASSYSMGLAGERQFF.

The J gene is TRBJ2-7, the V gene TRBV11-2; 12 bases are a match to TRBD1. The V gene end was trimmed by 1 base and the J gene end by 5 bases; junction bases not matched to a gene: 3. Germline V CDR1 and CDR2: SGHAT, FQNNGV. The length of the CDR3 is 15 residues. CDR3 nucleotides: TGTGCCAGCAGCTTAGTAGGGACAGGGGGCGACGAGCAGTACTTC. The encoded protein is CASSLVGTGGDEQYF.

The chain carries TRBV28 and TRBJ2-7, with TRBD1 identical over 12 bases. The CDR3 loop spans 15 amino acids. V trimming: 4 bases; J trimming: 6 bases; junction bases outside the gene matches: 7. CDR1 MDHEN and CDR2 SYDVKM come from the germline V gene. This CDR3 is CASSSQGTGGTEQYF. The DNA of the CDR3 is TGTGCCAGCAGTTCTCAAGGGACAGGGGGCACCGAGCAGTACTTC.

As concerns this clone: The junction departs from germline at one end; a sequencing error may be responsible. This chain joins TRBV7-3 and TRBJ2-3; D unresolved. Germline loops: CDR1 SGHTA, CDR2 FQGTGA. The CDR3 loop spans 11 amino acids. The CDR3 DNA sequence: TGTGCCGGCAGCTCGGCAGATACGCAGTATTTT. This translates into CAGSSADTQYF.

The chain couples TRBV5-1 to TRBJ1-2; 7 nucleotides agree with TRBD1. CDR1 and CDR2 (germline): SGHRS, YFSETQ. The trim removed 5 bases at V and 10 bases at J, leaving 11 bases unmatched. CDR3 length: 13 amino acids. The CDR3 sequence is CASSRDSVAYYTF. In DNA, the CDR3 is TGCGCCAGCAGTCGGGACAGTGTTGCTTACTACACCTTC.

The CDR3 DNA is TGCAGCGTTGTTCTAGGGGTGACCCAGTACTTC. Translation: CSVVLGVTQYF. V and J are TRBV29-1 and TRBJ2-5; D is perhaps TRBD1 (5 bases). Per germline, CDR1 SQVTM and CDR2 ANQGSEA. The CDR3 sequence is 11 residues long. V shed 4 bases and J shed 7 bases, with 10 bases lying between them.

This clone was found once. This rearrangement joins TRBV9 to TRBJ2-4; tentative D call: TRBD1 (6 bases). Per the germline V gene, CDR1 is SGDLS and CDR2 is YYNGEE. Trimming shortened V by 0 bases and J by 3 bases, and 13 bases separated the two germline ends. This CDR3 has 16 residues. For the CDR3, the DNA is TGTGCCAGCAGCGTAGGTAGGGGGTTCCTCAAAAACATTCAGTACTTC. The encoded protein is CASSVGRGFLKNIQYF. Based on the CDR3 plus reference TRBV9 and TRBJ2-4, the full variable domain is DSGVTQTPKHLITATGQRVTLRCSPRSGDLSVYWYQQSLDQGLQFLIQYYNGEERAKGNILERFSAQQFPDLHSELNLSSLELGDSALYFCASSVGRGFLKNIQYFGAGTRLSVL.

This sequence joins TRBV5-1 and TRBJ2-1; D is perhaps TRBD1 (6 bases). There are 15 residues in the CDR3. Trimming took off 1 base at V and 5 bases at J, with 13 bases between the two ends. From germline, CDR1 is SGHRS and CDR2 YFSETQ. The CDR3 DNA follows: TGCGCCAGCAGCTTGTTTTTTGGGGGCCACAATGAGCAGTTCTTC. Encoded protein: CASSLFFGGHNEQFF.

The table lists this clone with a count of one. The genes are TRBV4-2 and TRBJ2-5; the match to TRBD1 covers 9 bases. Germline V gene data show CDR1 as LGHNA and CDR2 as YNFKEQ. The CDR3 covers 16 residues. V trimming: 2 bases; J trimming: 2 bases; junction bases outside the gene matches: 6. The DNA for the CDR3 is TGTGCCAGCAGCCAAACCGGGACAGGGCGTCAAGAGACCCAGTACTTC. Its translation: CASSQTGTGRQETQYF.

The chain is built from TRBV4-3 and TRBJ1-1; D remains ambiguous. Germline CDR1 LGHNA, CDR2 YSLEER. The CDR3 is 14 residues long. Trimming stripped 1 base from V and 2 bases from J, with 8 bases between. CDR3 in DNA: TGCGCCAGCAGCCAAGGAGGAAGAAACACTGAAGCTTTCTTT. This codes for CASSQGGRNTEAFF.

This clone came up a few times. The J gene is TRBJ2-5, the V gene TRBV6-5; 8 bases are a match to TRBD2. Germline CDR1 reads MNHEY; CDR2 reads SVGAGI. Losses at the gene ends were 6 bases for V and 5 bases for J; bases not matched to a gene: 8. The CDR3 is made up of 14 amino acids. The CDR3 DNA reads as TGTGCCAGCAGCGGGGGGGGTTTAGGGGAGACCCAGTACTTC. Its protein product is CASSGGGLGETQYF.

The sample holds one count of this clone. V is TRBV19 and J is TRBJ1-5; possible D gene TRBD1, 6 bases. Germline V CDR1 and CDR2: LNHDA, SQIVND (reference sequence). The CDR3 sequence is 14 residues long. Between the trimmed V and J ends, which lost 4 bases and 5 bases, there was a span of 12 bases. The CDR3 is CASSSRAGDQPQHF. The CDR3 DNA reads TGTGCCAGTAGTAGCCGCGCAGGGGATCAGCCCCAGCATTTT.

The chain combines TRBV7-6 with TRBJ2-3, with 10 bases matching TRBD2. V trimming: 5 bases; J trimming: 8 bases; junction bases outside the gene matches: 10. Germline assignment: CDR1 SGHVS and CDR2 FNYEAQ. The CDR3 covers 15 residues. The CDR3 spells CASSPGTSVRGTQYF. DNA of the CDR3: TGTGCCAGCAGCCCCGGGACTAGCGTACGCGGTACGCAGTATTTT.

The gene calls are TRBV27 and TRBJ2-3; D gene unclear. The CDR3 contains 14 residues. Between the trimmed V and J ends, which lost 5 bases and 9 bases, there was a span of 18 bases. CDR1 is MNHEY, CDR2 SMNVEV, per germline (reference sequence). CDR3 region: CASSPLGRLGTQYF. For the CDR3, the DNA is TGTGCCAGCAGTCCCCTGGGTCGGCTCGGGACGCAGTATTTT.

The rearrangement uses TRBV28 and TRBJ2-7, with a possible D match to TRBD2 (7 bases). V lost 8 bases to trimming and J lost 2 bases, with 16 bases between them. Germline assignment: CDR1 MDHEN and CDR2 SYDVKM. The CDR3 contains 14 residues. The CDR3 DNA sequence: TGTGCCAGCGGGGGGCGGGGGAACCCCTACGAGCAGTACTTC. Its protein product is CASGGRGNPYEQYF.

V gene TRBV6-5 combines with J gene TRBJ1-2; 7 nucleotides align to TRBD1. This CDR3 is 15 amino acids long. J lost 4 bases, V lost 5 bases, and 10 bases had no gene match. Germline CDR1 and CDR2: MNHEY and SVGAGI. CDR3 nucleotide sequence: TGTGCCAGCAGTCCCCACCTACAGGGGCTCTATGGCTACACCTTC. Its translation: CASSPHLQGLYGYTF.

J is TRBJ1-5 and V is TRBV2; the match to TRBD1 covers 8 bases. The CDR3 loop spans 16 amino acids. V gave up 0 bases and J gave up 4 bases; unmatched junction bases: 5. Germline V gives CDR1 SNHLY, CDR2 FYNNEI. As DNA, the CDR3 is TGTGCCAGCAGTGAAGCGGCAGGGGGCCCTAATCAGCCCCAGCATTTT. This encodes CASSEAAGGPNQPQHF.

The chain couples TRBV4-1 to TRBJ2-4; 8 bases are shared with TRBD2. The CDR3 length is 16 residues. Germline CDR1 reads MGHRA; CDR2 reads YSYEKL. The ends lost 5 bases at V and 4 bases at J; junction bases unmatched: 10. DNA of the CDR3: TGCGCCAGCAGCTATACCCGGACTAGCAGAAAAAACATTCAGTACTTC. Its protein is CASSYTRTSRKNIQYF.

The genes are TRBV5-6 and TRBJ2-7; D may be TRBD2 (5 bases). Germline CDR1 SGHDT, CDR2 YYEEEE. The V and J ends lost 4 bases and 5 bases respectively, with 22 bases between them. There are 16 residues in the CDR3. This CDR3 reads CASSPLRGSYENEQYF. Written as DNA, the CDR3 is TGTGCCAGCAGCCCCCTACGTGGGAGCTATGAAAACGAGCAGTACTTC.

V usage is TRBV7-8 and J usage is TRBJ1-1; possible D gene TRBD1, 6 bases. The ends were cut back, 1 base at V and 3 bases at J, with 15 bases in the middle. This CDR3 is built from 16 residues. Germline V CDR1 and CDR2: SGHVS, FQNEAQ. DNA of the CDR3: TGTGCCAGCAGCTTAGACAGGGCGCGATATGACACTGAAGCTTTCTTT. This translates into CASSLDRARYDTEAFF.

The gene calls are TRBV4-1 and TRBJ1-2; 8 bases align to TRBD1. Germline trimming cut 1 base from V and 4 bases from J; bases unmatched to any gene: 2. The CDR3 runs to 14 residues. CDR1 is MGHRA and CDR2 is YSYEKL in the germline V gene. CDR3 nucleotide sequence: TGCGCCAGCAGCCAAGGGACAGGGACCTATGGCTACACCTTC. Protein product: CASSQGTGTYGYTF.

The table lists this clone with a count of one. The V gene is TRBV25-1, the J gene TRBJ2-4; tentatively, D is TRBD2 (6 bases). V shed 8 bases and J shed 0 bases, with 8 bases lying between them. This CDR3 has 13 residues. CDR1 and CDR2 from the germline V gene are MGHDK and SYGVNS. CDR3 region: CASGDLAKNIQYF. The CDR3 DNA follows: TGTGCCAGCGGGGACTTAGCCAAAAACATTCAGTACTTC.

V usage is TRBV7-2 and J usage is TRBJ2-5; TRBD1 matches at 8 bases. Germline CDR1 and CDR2: SGHTA and FQGNSA. The V gene end was trimmed by 3 bases and the J gene end by 9 bases; junction bases not matched to a gene: 3. This CDR3 has 12 amino acids. The CDR3 DNA reads TGTGCCAGCAGCTTGAGACAGGGGCCCCAGTACTTC. This gives the protein CASSLRQGPQYF.

This chain connects TRBV18 to TRBJ1-6, with D possibly TRBD1 on 6 matching bases. Trimming took 2 bases from V and 13 from J, leaving 15 bases between them. Per germline, CDR1 KGHSH and CDR2 LQKENI. This CDR3 is built from 14 residues. In DNA, the CDR3 is TGTGCCAGCTCACCAGGACAGTTTAAAGCGCCCCTCCACTTT. Translated: CASSPGQFKAPLHF. Complete variable domain (other parts from reference TRBV18 and TRBJ1-6): NAGVMQNPRHLVRRRGQEARLRCSPMKGHSHVYWYRQLPEEGLKFMVYLQKENIIDESGMPKERFSAEFPKEGPSILRIQQVVRGDSAAYFCASSPGQFKAPLHFGNGTRLTVT.

The V and J genes are TRBV6-5 and TRBJ1-1; D unresolved. Germline values: CDR1 MNHEY, CDR2 SVGAGI. This CDR3 contains 13 residues. The V end was cut by 2 bases, the J end by 1 base, with 5 bases between. The CDR3 is CASSYNKNTEAFF. The CDR3 nucleotides are TGTGCCAGCAGTTACAACAAGAACACTGAAGCTTTCTTT.